The 21 T cell receptor beta chains given below trace back to one sample, sequenced in a study of cytomegalovirus exposure and HLA in healthy donors. PCR involved 60 Vbeta and 13 Jbeta primers. Profiling relied on immunoSEQ multiplex PCR, and the TCRdb table lists in-frame clones only, not all of them. The profile shows 80,000 or so clones, roughly 60% of them singletons. The source material was PBMCs. The source of these receptors is a man between 25 and 39 years old in good health and CMV-seropositive.

This clone occurred a few times. J is TRBJ2-6 and V is TRBV4-3, with TRBD1 matching over 7 bases. The CDR3 runs to 16 residues. With 5 bases clipped from V and 1 base from J, the junction kept 5 bases outside the gene matches. Germline lookup yields CDR1 LGHNA and CDR2 YSLEER. The DNA for the CDR3 is TGCGCCAGCAGCGGGACAGCCGAATCTGGGGCCAACGTCCTGACTTTC. It yields the protein CASSGTAESGANVLTF.

The V call is TRBV5-1, the J call TRBJ2-1, with D tentatively TRBD1 (7 bases). From germline, CDR1 is SGHRS and CDR2 YFSETQ. Trimming pared 4 bases from V and 5 bases from J, leaving 10 bases between. This CDR3 region has 13 residues. The CDR3 DNA follows: TGCGCCAGCAGCGCGGGACAGAACAATGAGCAGTTCTTC. It translates to CASSAGQNNEQFF.

The rearrangement links TRBV27 to TRBJ2-7; tentatively, D is TRBD2 (6 bases). The CDR3 spans 15 residues. Germline V gene data show CDR1 as MNHEY and CDR2 as SMNVEV (reference sequence). With 5 bases removed from V and 3 bases from J, the gap between germline ends came to 17 bases. The CDR3 loop reads CASSLHPGVNYEQYF. The CDR3 DNA sequence: TGTGCCAGCAGTCTCCATCCGGGGGTAAACTACGAGCAGTACTTC.

This clone was observed a few times. The gene calls are TRBV7-9 and TRBJ2-7; 9 bases are shared with TRBD1. The CDR3 runs 16 residues. The germline V gene has CDR1 SEHNR and CDR2 FQNEAQ (reference sequence). The J segment lost 3 bases and the V segment lost 4 bases, leaving 10 bases of the junction unmatched. The CDR3 sequence: CASSSSDRGGSYEQYF. In DNA, the CDR3 is TGTGCCAGCAGCTCGTCGGACAGGGGAGGTAGCTACGAGCAGTACTTC. The full variable domain, in which reference TRBV7-9 and TRBJ2-7 provide the parts outside the CDR3, is DTGVSQNPRHKITKRGQNVTFRCDPISEHNRLYWYRQTLGQGPEFLTYFQNEAQLEKSRLLSDRFSAERPKGSFSTLEIQRTEQGDSAMYLCASSSSDRGGSYEQYFGPGTRLTVT.

V is TRBV4-2 and J is TRBJ2-5; 7 bases align to TRBD2. Germline CDR1 reads LGHNA; CDR2 reads YNFKEQ. With 0 bases clipped from V and 0 bases from J, the junction kept 1 base outside the gene matches. The CDR3 is 15 residues long. CDR3 sequence reads: CASSQEGGYQETQYF. The CDR3 nucleotides are TGTGCCAGCAGCCAAGAGGGGGGGTACCAAGAGACCCAGTACTTC.

This clone has more than one count but fewer than ten. Its ends do not fully match the called genes, so a read error is possible. The chain joins TRBV7-7 to TRBJ2-3; D possibly corresponds to TRBD2 (7 bases). This CDR3 spans 15 amino acids. Germline CDR1 reads SSHAT; CDR2 reads FNYEAQ (reference sequence). CDR3 sequence: CASSFGGGSLDTQYF. CDR3 coding DNA: TGTGCTAGCAGCTTCGGGGGCGGGAGCTTAGATACGCAGTATTTT.

The V and J genes are TRBV6-6 and TRBJ2-2; unclear D gene. CDR1 and CDR2 from the germline V gene are MNHNY and SVGAGI (reference sequence). The CDR3 has 13 amino acids. The V and J ends lost 4 bases and 1 base respectively, with 4 bases between them. Here the CDR3 reads CASSSWNTGELFF. Written as DNA, the CDR3 is TGTGCCAGCAGTTCCTGGAACACCGGGGAGCTGTTTTTT.

V usage is TRBV27 and J usage is TRBJ2-1, with 8 nucleotides matching TRBD2. The CDR3 spans 14 residues. Germline CDR1 reads MNHEY; CDR2 reads SMNVEV (reference sequence). The junction had 9 bases not matched to a gene; V was cut back by 6 bases and J by 8 bases. DNA of the CDR3: TGTGCCAGCAGACCGTGGACTAGCAGAGATGAGCAGTTCTTC. This gives the protein CASRPWTSRDEQFF.

The gene calls are TRBV28 and TRBJ2-7; 12 bases map to TRBD2. The V segment lost 4 bases and the J segment 12 bases; nucleotides outside the gene matches: 10. CDR3 length: 14 amino acids. Germline V gene data show CDR1 as MDHEN and CDR2 as SYDVKM. DNA of the CDR3: TGTGCCAGCAGTTCGACTAGCGGGAGCGTCCTCGGGTACTTC. Protein sequence: CASSSTSGSVLGYF.

The chain is built from TRBV29-1 and TRBJ1-2; the match to TRBD1 covers 7 bases. Germline CDR1 and CDR2: SQVTM and ANQGSEA. Germline trimming cut 7 bases from V and 2 bases from J; bases unmatched to any gene: 1. The CDR3 sequence is 11 residues long. The CDR3 DNA reads TGCAGCGGGGGACAGAACTATGGCTACACCTTC. It encodes CSGGQNYGYTF.

The V call is TRBV28, the J call TRBJ2-2; D perhaps matches TRBD2 (5 bases). The germline V and J ends were trimmed by 2 bases and 0 bases, with 19 bases remaining between them. The CDR3 has 19 amino acids. The germline gives CDR1 MDHEN, CDR2 SYDVKM. The CDR3: CASSLMAGTTKSNTGELFF. The CDR3 nucleotides read TGTGCCAGCAGTTTAATGGCGGGTACTACCAAATCGAACACCGGGGAGCTGTTTTTT.

The V call is TRBV29-1, the J call TRBJ2-1, with 8 bases identical to TRBD2. The CDR3 is 12 amino acids. V lost 3 bases to trimming and J lost 12 bases; unmatched junction nucleotides: 7. The germline CDR1 and CDR2 sequences are SQVTM and ANQGSEA. The CDR3 loop is CSVESGRAGQFF. In DNA, the CDR3 is TGCAGCGTTGAGAGCGGGAGAGCAGGGCAGTTCTTC.

The J gene is TRBJ2-7, the V gene TRBV7-9; TRBD2 might be the D (6 bases). Germline CDR1 is SEHNR and CDR2 is FQNEAQ (reference sequence). The CDR3 has 14 amino acids. Between the trimmed V and J ends, which lost 1 base and 7 bases, there was a span of 14 bases. The CDR3 DNA reads as TGTGCCAGCAGCTTAGGGGGGACGGGGAGGGAGCAGTACTTC. Its translation is CASSLGGTGREQYF. Complete variable domain (other parts from reference TRBV7-9 and TRBJ2-7): DTGVSQNPRHKITKRGQNVTFRCDPISEHNRLYWYRQTLGQGPEFLTYFQNEAQLEKSRLLSDRFSAERPKGSFSTLEIQRTEQGDSAMYLCASSLGGTGREQYFGPGTRLTVT.

The V gene is TRBV4-3, the J gene TRBJ2-5, with 7 bases matching TRBD2. J lost 0 bases, V lost 1 base, and 2 bases had no gene match. The germline gives CDR1 LGHNA, CDR2 YSLEER. The CDR3 runs 15 residues. The CDR3: CASSQGDYYQETQYF. The CDR3 region has the DNA TGCGCCAGCAGCCAAGGGGACTATTACCAAGAGACCCAGTACTTC.

This clone was observed a handful of times. The chain links TRBV7-3 to TRBJ1-1, with a possible D match to TRBD1 (6 bases). V was trimmed by 0 bases and J by 2 bases, leaving 10 bases between them. Germline CDR1 is SGHTA and CDR2 is FQGTGA. The CDR3 runs 15 residues. The chain's CDR3 is CASSLTTGQNTEAFF. The CDR3 nucleotides read TGTGCCAGCAGCTTAACCACAGGGCAAAACACTGAAGCTTTCTTT.

The rearrangement links TRBV19 to TRBJ1-1; 10 nucleotides line up with TRBD1. Trimming took 6 bases from V and 5 from J; bases not matched to a gene: 15. Germline CDR1 LNHDA, CDR2 SQIVND (reference sequence). The CDR3 has 17 amino acids. CDR3 sequence (DNA): TGTGCCAGTAGGATGATGACAGGGGGCAAAATAGGAACTGAAGCTTTCTTT. Amino acid sequence: CASRMMTGGKIGTEAFF.

The V gene is TRBV6-7, the J gene TRBJ2-1; maybe TRBD2 (6 bases). TRBV6-7 is identified as an open reading frame with a role that is uncertain. V lost 6 bases to trimming and J lost 3 bases, with 24 bases between them. The CDR3 has 18 amino acids. The CDR3 coding sequence is TGTGCCAGCAGCCTTCGACTAGAAGGTCAAGTTCGCTACAATGAGCAGTTCTTC. It translates to CASSLRLEGQVRYNEQFF.

The chain carries TRBV7-9 and TRBJ1-5; no clear D. V was shortened by 1 base and J by 6 bases, with 7 bases between the two germline ends. Germline V lookup: CDR1 SEHNR, CDR2 FQNEAQ (reference sequence). The length of the CDR3 is 13 residues. The CDR3 DNA reads TGTGCCAGCAGCTTAGACAACACTCAGCCCCAGCATTTT. It specifies CASSLDNTQPQHF.

The chain joins TRBV11-3 to TRBJ2-3; D might be TRBD2 (6 bases). Looked up from germline, CDR1 is SGHNT and CDR2 is YENEEA. Trimming removed 2 bases at V and 2 bases at J, with 8 bases between. This CDR3 spans 14 amino acids. The CDR3 DNA reads as TGTGCCAGCAGCTTACTAGCGACCACAGATACGCAGTATTTT. It yields the protein CASSLLATTDTQYF.

J is TRBJ1-2 and V is TRBV11-2; TRBD1 agrees at 9 bases. This CDR3 has 16 residues. After removal of 0 bases from V and 2 bases from J, the junction contained 4 bases not matched to a gene. Germline V gene data show CDR1 as SGHAT and CDR2 as FQNNGV. The CDR3, as DNA: TGTGCCAGCAGCTTAGATAACGGACAGGGGAACTATGGCTACACCTTC. The encoded protein is CASSLDNGQGNYGYTF.

The chain recombines TRBV27 with TRBJ2-5; 7 nucleotides align to TRBD2. This CDR3 comprises 13 residues. Germline V CDR1 and CDR2: MNHEY, SMNVEV (reference sequence). V lost 5 bases and J lost 7; bases outside the gene matches: 7. This CDR3 reads CASSISTGGTQYF. DNA for the CDR3: TGTGCCAGCAGTATCTCGACGGGAGGGACCCAGTACTTC.